This T cell receptor beta chain was sequenced during a study of blood T cell repertoires in COVID-19. Across the whole study: The analysed material was cDNA or gDNA that came from T cells, B-cell-depleted T cells, or PBMCs.

This clone was counted a few times. Original methodology: Reference gene primer amplification in the assay estimated nucleated cell counts. Sequencing was performed with immunoSEQ multiplex PCR; in TCRdb, only in-frame clones are kept and a portion is missing. V and J calls and clone size are as listed in that table; D and trimming were resolved from the DNA. The sample comprises tens of thousands of clones, approximately 77% of which are singletons, and 32% rests with the top ten. The TCR originated in a human donor in a cohort sampled during active COVID-19. The specimen was peripheral blood.

The CDR3 spells CASSEATYEQYF. CDR3 bases: TGTGCCAGCAGTGAAGCTACCTACGAGCAGTACTTC. The chain couples TRBV6-1 to TRBJ2-7, with D uncertain. In germline, CDR1 is MNHNS, CDR2 SASEGT. Trimming left V 0 bases short and J 2 bases short, with 2 bases between. This CDR3 has 12 residues.